The 16 T cell receptor beta chains below were found in one sample sequenced in a study of shared T cell receptors in the human thymus. Repertoires were generated with immunoSEQ multiplex PCR, while TCRdb's copy carries only in-frame clones and drops some. In the table there are about 500,000 clones, more than 75% of which are singletons. These data were also filed under a second study, of human thymus T cells.

Source material: thymocytes. The receptors come from a boy less than two years old with a congenital heart defect.

The chain employs TRBV15 and TRBJ1-5; 9 positions match TRBD1. Germline CDR1 and CDR2: LNHNV and YYDKDF (reference sequence). There are 18 residues in the CDR3. V trimming: 2 bases; J trimming: 2 bases; junction bases outside the gene matches: 10. The chain's CDR3 is CATSRPTQGANGNQPQHF. The DNA for the CDR3 is TGTGCCACCAGCAGACCGACACAGGGGGCTAATGGCAATCAGCCCCAGCATTTT.

This chain uses TRBV6-1 with TRBJ2-7; TRBD2 agrees at 9 bases. The J segment lost 0 bases and the V segment lost 4 bases, leaving 13 bases of the junction unmatched. Germline V gene lookup returns CDR1 MNHNS and CDR2 SASEGT. The CDR3 contains 18 residues. The CDR3 sequence: CASSALRAGGPDSYEQYF. The DNA of the CDR3 is TGTGCCAGCAGTGCCCTTCGGGCGGGAGGGCCGGACTCCTACGAGCAGTACTTC.

The chain uses TRBV25-1 and TRBJ2-7; D ambiguous. Germline V gives CDR1 MGHDK, CDR2 SYGVNS. The V and J ends lost 8 bases and 5 bases respectively, with 10 bases between them. The CDR3 totals 11 residues. DNA of the CDR3: TGTGCCAGCGGAGACCCCCACGAGCAGTACTTC. Translating gives CASGDPHEQYF.

The rearrangement links TRBV11-2 to TRBJ1-3, with D tentatively TRBD1 (5 bases). Trimming removed 6 bases from V and 0 bases from J, with 15 bases in between. Germline assignment: CDR1 SGHAT and CDR2 FQNNGV. The CDR3 length is 16 residues. The CDR3 region is CASRPKQGSSGNTIYF. Here the CDR3 DNA reads TGTGCCAGCAGACCGAAGCAGGGCAGCTCTGGAAACACCATATATTTT.

This chain uses TRBV7-2 with TRBJ2-7, with TRBD2 identical over 16 bases. The V gene's germline CDR1 is SGHTA and CDR2 FQGNSA. The CDR3 runs 18 residues. Trimming cost V 1 base and J 6 bases; bases outside gene matches: 9. The CDR3 DNA follows: TGTGCCAGCAGCTTAGAGGGGGGACTAGCGGGAGGGGGGTTCGAGCAGTACTTC. Its translation: CASSLEGGLAGGGFEQYF.

The CDR3 sequence is CASRPKREISSYEQYF. CDR3 coding DNA: TGTGCCAGCAGGCCTAAACGGGAAATTAGCTCCTACGAGCAGTACTTC. J is TRBJ2-7 and V is TRBV28; D possibly corresponds to TRBD2 (5 bases). V dropped 6 bases and J dropped 0 bases, with 18 bases sitting between them. The CDR3 is 16 residues long. The germline gives CDR1 MDHEN, CDR2 SYDVKM.

In its sample, this clone was seen once. CDR3 DNA sequence: TGTGCCAGCAGTGACGCCCTGCAGACTGAAGCTTTCTTT. Translating gives CASSDALQTEAFF. The chain recombines TRBV6-1 with TRBJ1-1; the D is unclear. This CDR3 comprises 13 residues. The germline CDR1 and CDR2 sequences are MNHNS and SASEGT. V dropped 3 bases and J dropped 5 bases, with 10 bases sitting between them.

V is TRBV28 and J is TRBJ1-1; 7 bases are a match to TRBD1. In germline, CDR1 is MDHEN, CDR2 SYDVKM. V shed 11 bases, J shed 1 base, and the junction held 7 bases outside the gene matches. This CDR3 has 13 residues. The CDR3 DNA reads as TGTGCCGGACGACAGGGACGGAACACTGAAGCTTTCTTT. This sequence encodes CAGRQGRNTEAFF.

The sample holds one count of this clone. The chain employs TRBV4-3 and TRBJ1-1; 11 bases are a match to TRBD1. The germline V gene encodes CDR1 LGHNA and CDR2 YSLEER. The CDR3 extends over 17 amino acids. The V and J ends lost 4 bases and 1 base, in that order; junction bases with no gene match: 8. The CDR3 coding sequence is TGCGCCAGCAGCCCCGGGACAGGGGGAAGATCGAACACTGAAGCTTTCTTT. Its translation is CASSPGTGGRSNTEAFF.

Only one count was recorded for this clone. Other DNA sequences in the same sample also yield this CDR3. The chain carries TRBV27 and TRBJ2-7; tentative D call: TRBD1 (5 bases). The CDR3 loop spans 14 amino acids. Germline CDR1 MNHEY, CDR2 SMNVEV (reference sequence). Trimming cost V 3 bases and J 2 bases, with 11 bases left between them. The CDR3 nucleotides are TGTGCCAGCAGTTTCCGCGACAGCCCCTACGAGCAGTACTTC. Amino acids: CASSFRDSPYEQYF.

This sequence joins TRBV18 and TRBJ2-7; D is unresolved. The V end lost 3 bases, the J end lost 0 bases, and 3 bases lay between the germline ends. The CDR3 contains 12 residues. Germline loops: CDR1 KGHSH, CDR2 LQKENI. The CDR3 DNA reads TGTGCCAGCTCACCTCGCTCCTACGAGCAGTACTTC. Protein sequence: CASSPRSYEQYF. Based on the CDR3 plus reference TRBV18 and TRBJ2-7, the full variable domain is NAGVMQNPRHLVRRRGQEARLRCSPMKGHSHVYWYRQLPEEGLKFMVYLQKENIIDESGMPKERFSAEFPKEGPSILRIQQVVRGDSAAYFCASSPRSYEQYFGPGTRLTVT.

This chain joins TRBV6-5 and TRBJ2-5; the D gene is possibly TRBD1 (7 bases). The length of the CDR3 is 14 residues. Trimming took 5 bases from V and 2 from J, leaving 12 bases between them. Germline-derived CDR1 and CDR2 are MNHEY and SVGAGI. DNA for the CDR3: TGTGCCAGCAGTGGGGGGACAGCTCAAGAGACCCAGTACTTC. Translation gives CASSGGTAQETQYF.

Note on this clone: At the DNA level, this CDR3 is encoded by other sequences in the same sample as well. The chain employs TRBV28 and TRBJ2-7, with D maybe TRBD1 (6 bases). CDR1 MDHEN and CDR2 SYDVKM come from the germline V gene. Trimming shortened V by 4 bases and J by 4 bases, and 17 bases separated the two germline ends. The CDR3 is 15 amino acids. CDR3 in amino acids: CASSSSRGRAYEQYF. The DNA for the CDR3 is TGTGCCAGCAGTTCGAGCAGGGGACGAGCGTACGAGCAGTACTTC.

The chain couples TRBV13 to TRBJ2-7; 8 bases line up with TRBD2. Germline CDR1 reads PRHDT; CDR2 reads FYEKMQ (reference sequence). CDR3 size: 14 residues. V was clipped by 5 bases and J by 5 bases; unmatched bases: 8. Here the CDR3 reads CASSNREGLDEQYF. The CDR3 DNA sequence: TGTGCCAGCAGCAACCGGGAGGGCCTAGACGAGCAGTACTTC.

V usage is TRBV5-6 and J usage is TRBJ1-1; D uncertain. The CDR3 contains 14 residues. In germline, CDR1 is SGHDT, CDR2 YYEEEE. Deletions cut 1 base from V and 3 bases from J, with 10 bases between. CDR3 DNA: TGTGCCAGCAGCTTGTGGGTCGGGTACACTGAAGCTTTCTTT. This codes for CASSLWVGYTEAFF.

The genes are TRBV28 and TRBJ1-4, with 8 bases aligning to TRBD1. After removal of 5 bases from V and 10 bases from J, the junction contained 9 bases not matched to a gene. The CDR3 loop spans 14 amino acids. Germline CDR1 and CDR2: MDHEN and SYDVKM. CDR3 bases: TGTGCCAGCAGTCCCCGTGACAGGGGAGTAAAACTGTTTTTT. It encodes CASSPRDRGVKLFF.